This T cell receptor beta chain was sequenced during a study of blood T cell repertoires in COVID-19. Across the whole study: COVID-19 samples, acute and convalescent, were from the United States, Italy and Spain. The analysed material was cDNA or gDNA that came from T cells, B-cell-depleted T cells, or PBMCs.

The ends were cut back, 4 bases at V and 7 bases at J, with 13 bases in the middle. CDR3 size: 13 residues. Germline CDR1 is MNHEY and CDR2 is SVGAGI. Using immunoSEQ multiplex PCR, the repertoire was profiled, and TCRdb retains in-frame clones only, with some absent. The sample contains 270,000 or so clones, nearly 90% of which appear only once. The Seattle site enrolled patients during active infection and followed them longitudinally. Sequencing was performed on peripheral blood. This TCR derives from a woman aged 55-70 years with COVID-19, enrolled during active disease. The chain employs TRBV6-5 and TRBJ1-2; D not certain. CDR3: CASSFAASSGYTF. The CDR3 DNA is TGTGCCAGCAGTTTCGCGGCGAGCTCTGGCTACACCTTC.